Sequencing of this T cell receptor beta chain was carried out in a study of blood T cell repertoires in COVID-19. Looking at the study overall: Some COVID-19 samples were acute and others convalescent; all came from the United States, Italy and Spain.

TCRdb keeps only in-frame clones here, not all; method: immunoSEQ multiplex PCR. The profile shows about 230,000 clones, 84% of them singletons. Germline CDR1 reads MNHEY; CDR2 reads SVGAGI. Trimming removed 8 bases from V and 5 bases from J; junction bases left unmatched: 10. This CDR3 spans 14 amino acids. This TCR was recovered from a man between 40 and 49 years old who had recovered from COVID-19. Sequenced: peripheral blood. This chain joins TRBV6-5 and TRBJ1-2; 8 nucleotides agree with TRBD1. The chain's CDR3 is CASRRGTGLYGYTF. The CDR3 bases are TGTGCCAGCCGACGAGGGACAGGACTTTATGGCTACACCTTC.